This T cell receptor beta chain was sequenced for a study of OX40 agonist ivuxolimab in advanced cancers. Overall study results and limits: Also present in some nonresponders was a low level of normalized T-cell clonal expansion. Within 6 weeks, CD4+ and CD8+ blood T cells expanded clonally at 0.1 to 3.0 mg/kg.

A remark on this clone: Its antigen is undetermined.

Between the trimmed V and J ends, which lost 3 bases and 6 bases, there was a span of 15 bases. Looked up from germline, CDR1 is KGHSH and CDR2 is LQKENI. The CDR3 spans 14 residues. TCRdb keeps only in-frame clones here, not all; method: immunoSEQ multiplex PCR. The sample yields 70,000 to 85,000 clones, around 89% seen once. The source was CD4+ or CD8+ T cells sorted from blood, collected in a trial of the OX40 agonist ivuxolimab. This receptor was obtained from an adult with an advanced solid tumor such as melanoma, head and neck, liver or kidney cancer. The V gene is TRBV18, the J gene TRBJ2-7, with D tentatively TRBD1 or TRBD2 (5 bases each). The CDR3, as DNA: TGTGCCAGCTCACCCCCGGGACCCCAGGGCGAGCAGTACTTC. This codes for CASSPPGPQGEQYF.